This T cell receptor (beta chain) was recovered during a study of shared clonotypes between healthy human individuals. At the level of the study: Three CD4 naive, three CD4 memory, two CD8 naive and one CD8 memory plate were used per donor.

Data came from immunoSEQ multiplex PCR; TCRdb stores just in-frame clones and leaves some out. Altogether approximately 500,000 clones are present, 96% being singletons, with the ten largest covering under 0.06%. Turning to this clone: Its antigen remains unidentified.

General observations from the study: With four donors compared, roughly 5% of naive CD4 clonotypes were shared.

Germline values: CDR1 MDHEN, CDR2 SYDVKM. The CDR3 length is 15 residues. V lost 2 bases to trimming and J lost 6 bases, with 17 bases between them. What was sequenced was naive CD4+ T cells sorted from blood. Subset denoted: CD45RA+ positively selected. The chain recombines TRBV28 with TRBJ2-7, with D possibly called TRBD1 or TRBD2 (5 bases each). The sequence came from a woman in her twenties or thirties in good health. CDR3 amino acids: CASSLGGRRHSEQYF. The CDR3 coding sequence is TGTGCCAGCAGTTTAGGGGGACGCCGCCACTCCGAGCAGTACTTC.